This TCR beta chain came from a study of blood T cell repertoires in COVID-19. Study information: Acute and convalescent COVID-19 samples came from the United States, Italy and Spain. PBMCs, B-cell-depleted T cells, or T cells were the source of the cDNA or gDNA that made up the material.

Source study methods: Amplified reference gene primers provided the basis for estimating nucleated cell counts. Produced via immunoSEQ multiplex PCR; TCRdb's table is partial and in-frame only. That table is the source of V, J and clone size, and D and trimming were worked out from the DNA. The data hold about 160,000 clones, with 70% to 80% observed a single time. It was during active infection that Seattle patients were enrolled and then longitudinally followed. The ends lost 3 bases at V and 1 base at J; junction bases unmatched: 7. Germline V gene data show CDR1 as SGHDT and CDR2 as YYEEEE. There are 16 residues in the CDR3.

The sequence came from a woman aged 55 to 70 with COVID-19, enrolled during active disease. The chain recombines TRBV5-6 with TRBJ1-1; the match to TRBD1 covers 9 bases. The source material was peripheral blood. The CDR3 loop is CASSSGTGRPNTEAFF. The CDR3 coding sequence is TGTGCCAGCAGCTCCGGGACAGGGAGGCCGAACACTGAAGCTTTCTTT.